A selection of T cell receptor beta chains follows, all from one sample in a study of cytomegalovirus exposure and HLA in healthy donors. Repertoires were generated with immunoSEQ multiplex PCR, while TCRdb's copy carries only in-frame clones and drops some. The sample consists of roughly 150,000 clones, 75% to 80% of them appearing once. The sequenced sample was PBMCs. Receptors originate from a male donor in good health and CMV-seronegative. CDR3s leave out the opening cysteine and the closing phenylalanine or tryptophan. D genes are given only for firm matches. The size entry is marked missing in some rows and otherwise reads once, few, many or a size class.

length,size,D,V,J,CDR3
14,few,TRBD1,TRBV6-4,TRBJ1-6,ASSDEPGQGNSPLH
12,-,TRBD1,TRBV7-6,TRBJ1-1,ASTTGQMNTEAF
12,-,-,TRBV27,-,ANSLSAETYEQY
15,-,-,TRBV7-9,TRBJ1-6,SSSLVGQVGYNSPLH
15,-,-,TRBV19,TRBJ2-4,ASSISIGGSGKNIQY
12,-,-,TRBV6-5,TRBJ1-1,ASRGEGGHTEAF
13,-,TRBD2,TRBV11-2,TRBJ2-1,ASSLGLREADEQF
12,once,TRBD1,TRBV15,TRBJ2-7,ATSREGGFFEQY
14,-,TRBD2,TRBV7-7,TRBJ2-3,ASSLDSGSSADTQY
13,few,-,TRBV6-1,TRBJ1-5,ASSVSPHSNQPQH
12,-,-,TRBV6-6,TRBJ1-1,ASSWGGDSTEAF
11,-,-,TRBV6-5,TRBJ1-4,ASRPVGNEKLF
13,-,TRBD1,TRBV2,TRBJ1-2,ASHQFGQGGGGYT
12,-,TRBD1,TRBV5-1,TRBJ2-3,ASSWDRNTDTQY
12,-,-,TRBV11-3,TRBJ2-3,DSSYGLNTDTQY
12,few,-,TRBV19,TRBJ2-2,ASREEAWTGELF
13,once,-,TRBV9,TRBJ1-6,ASSGGHLNNSPLH
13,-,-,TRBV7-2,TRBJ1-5,ASSPLSGINQPQH
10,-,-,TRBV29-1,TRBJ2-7,SVARTPYEQY
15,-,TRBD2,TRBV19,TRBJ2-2,ASGLSSGSVGTGELF
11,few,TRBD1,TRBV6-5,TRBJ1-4,ASSGTANEKLF
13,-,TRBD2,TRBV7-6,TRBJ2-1,ASSLRGGYYNEQF
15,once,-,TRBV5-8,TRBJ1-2,ASTLSWGRVGVYGYT
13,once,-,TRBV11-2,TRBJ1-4,ASSLRGQTNEKLF
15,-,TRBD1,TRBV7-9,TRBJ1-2,SSSLAGGAPFPYGYT
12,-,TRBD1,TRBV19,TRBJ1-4,ASSVRDRVGKLF
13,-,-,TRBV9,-,ASSHSSGRSYEQY
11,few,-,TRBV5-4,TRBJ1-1,ASSLENREGAF
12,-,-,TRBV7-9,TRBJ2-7,ASSLGDIPYEQY
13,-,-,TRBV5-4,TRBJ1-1,ASSFRDGRSTEAF
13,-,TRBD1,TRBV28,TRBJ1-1,ASSFRQGDMSEAF
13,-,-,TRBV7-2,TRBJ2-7,ASSLGMQGSYEQY
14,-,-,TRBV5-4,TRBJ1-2,ASSLGPGLSLYGYT
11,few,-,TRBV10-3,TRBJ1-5,AISTGSGQPQH
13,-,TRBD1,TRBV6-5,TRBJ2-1,ASNDRGPAYNEQF
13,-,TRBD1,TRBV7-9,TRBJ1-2,ANSEGTGAIYGYT
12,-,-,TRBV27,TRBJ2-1,ASTRGDSYNEQF
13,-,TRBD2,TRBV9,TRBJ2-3,ASSRSGGGGDTQY
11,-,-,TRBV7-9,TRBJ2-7,SSSLIGYSEQY
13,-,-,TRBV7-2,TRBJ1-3,ASSLVGNSGNTIY
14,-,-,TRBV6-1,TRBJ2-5,ASSEYLGGQIGTQY
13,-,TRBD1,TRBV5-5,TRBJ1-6,ASSSWDRVVSPLH
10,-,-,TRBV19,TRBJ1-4,ASSIEGGKLF
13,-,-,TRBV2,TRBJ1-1,ASMSDSSLGTEAF
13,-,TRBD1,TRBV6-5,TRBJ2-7,ASSYSKGTDYEQY
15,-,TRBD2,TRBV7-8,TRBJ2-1,ASSSPGTRFFDDEQF
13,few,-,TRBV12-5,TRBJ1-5,ASGLVGLWMQPQH
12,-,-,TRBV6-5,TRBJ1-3,ASRPDISGNTIY
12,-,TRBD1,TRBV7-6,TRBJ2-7,ASSPWTGTYEQY
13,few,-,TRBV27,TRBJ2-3,ASSSRVTGTDTQY